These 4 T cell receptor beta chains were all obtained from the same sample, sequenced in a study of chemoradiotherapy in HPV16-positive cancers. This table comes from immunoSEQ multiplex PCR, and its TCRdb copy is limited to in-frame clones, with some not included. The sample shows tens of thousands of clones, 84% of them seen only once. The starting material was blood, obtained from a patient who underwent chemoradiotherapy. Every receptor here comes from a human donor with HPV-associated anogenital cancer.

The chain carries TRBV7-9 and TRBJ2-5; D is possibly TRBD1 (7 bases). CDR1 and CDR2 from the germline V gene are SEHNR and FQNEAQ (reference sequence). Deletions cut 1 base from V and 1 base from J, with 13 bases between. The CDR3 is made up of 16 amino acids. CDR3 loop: CASSLGGRGVQETQYF. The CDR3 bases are TGTGCCAGCAGCTTAGGAGGCAGGGGGGTCCAAGAGACCCAGTACTTC.

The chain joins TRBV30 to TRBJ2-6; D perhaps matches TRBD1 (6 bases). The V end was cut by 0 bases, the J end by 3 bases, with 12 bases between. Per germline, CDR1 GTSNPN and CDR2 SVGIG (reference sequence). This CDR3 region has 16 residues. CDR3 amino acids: CAWSVPAGVGANVLTF. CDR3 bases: TGTGCCTGGAGTGTACCGGCAGGGGTTGGGGCCAACGTCCTGACTTTC.

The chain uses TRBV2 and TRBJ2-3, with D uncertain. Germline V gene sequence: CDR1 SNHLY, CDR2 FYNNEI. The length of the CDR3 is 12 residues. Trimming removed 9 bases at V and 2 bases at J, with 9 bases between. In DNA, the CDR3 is TGTGCCAGGCATCGATTCACAGATACGCAGTATTTT. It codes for CARHRFTDTQYF.

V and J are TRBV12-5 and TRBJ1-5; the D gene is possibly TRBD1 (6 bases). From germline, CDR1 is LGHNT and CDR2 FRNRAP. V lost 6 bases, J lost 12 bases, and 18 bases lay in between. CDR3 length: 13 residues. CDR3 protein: CASGWFSGEVQHF. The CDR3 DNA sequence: TGTGCTAGTGGATGGTTTTCAGGGGAGGTCCAGCATTTT.